This T cell receptor (beta chain) was recorded in a study of T-cell reconstitution after alpha-beta-depleted transplantation in children. Unique molecular identifiers were built into the TCRbeta library. TCRdb fed the PCR reads into MiXCR, producing one record per CDR3 protein. This sample yields around 530,000 distinct CDR3 sequences, of which 32% are seen a single time; 2% to 3% belongs to the top ten. The CDR3 length is 19 residues. Germline lookup yields CDR1 LNHNV and CDR2 YYDKDF (reference sequence). With V trimmed by 3 bases and J by 0 bases, 10 bases remained unmatched. The TCR was taken from a human donor who donated a stem cell graft to a child with aplastic anemia. The V and J genes are TRBV15 and TRBJ2-1, with 11 bases fitting TRBD2. The specimen was PBMCs from the stem cell graft donor, collected from the stem cell graft. The CDR3 DNA is TGTGCCACCAGCAGGGGCCGGCTAGCGGGAGGTTTCTCCTACAATGAGCAGTTCTTC. It specifies CATSRGRLAGGFSYNEQFF.